This T cell receptor (beta chain) was retrieved from a study of blood T cell repertoires in COVID-19. Whole-study context: The United States, Italy and Spain supplied acute and convalescent COVID-19 samples.

Germline-derived CDR1 and CDR2 are SGHRS and YFSETQ. The CDR3 contains 16 residues. The V gene lost 1 base and the J gene lost 2 bases, with 16 bases spanning the gap. Only in-frame clones appear in the TCRdb table, and some are missing; sequencing was by immunoSEQ multiplex PCR. The sample carries under 30,000 clones, 90% to 95% recorded once. The sequence derives from a human donor with active COVID-19. The donor label of this sample is uncertain. This rearrangement joins TRBV5-1 to TRBJ2-7; a weak D match, TRBD1 (6 bases). Material for sequencing was peripheral blood. The CDR3 DNA follows: TGCGCCAGCAGCTTGAAGACCGGGACATCGGCCTACGAGCAGTACTTC. Protein: CASSLKTGTSAYEQYF.